This T cell receptor beta chain was profiled in a study of Graves' ophthalmopathy and Graves' hyperthyroidism. As for the study in general: Over 18 months of follow-up, stable hyperthyroidism required that no ophthalmopathy appear.

This CDR3 contains 13 residues. Germline CDR1 is MNHNS and CDR2 is SASEGT. V lost 10 bases and J lost 5; bases outside the gene matches: 7. New diagnoses, under 2 months' duration, and ages 18 to 65 characterized the hyperthyroidism patients. Beta-chain TCR CDR3 regions were amplified from RNA transcripts. Second-round multiplex PCR came after first-round RT-PCR with HTBI primers. Using its own MiXCR run on the multiplex PCR reads, TCRdb lists one record per CDR3 protein. Of over a million distinct CDR3 sequences listed, 36% are singletons. The sequence derives from an adult man with Graves' hyperthyroidism. The J gene is TRBJ2-2, the V gene TRBV6-1; 7 bases line up with TRBD1. The sequencing input was peripheral blood or thyroid tissue (not recorded which). CDR3 nucleotides: TGTGCCACCAGACAGGGTTGGACCGGGGAGCTGTTTTTT. Its protein product is CATRQGWTGELFF.